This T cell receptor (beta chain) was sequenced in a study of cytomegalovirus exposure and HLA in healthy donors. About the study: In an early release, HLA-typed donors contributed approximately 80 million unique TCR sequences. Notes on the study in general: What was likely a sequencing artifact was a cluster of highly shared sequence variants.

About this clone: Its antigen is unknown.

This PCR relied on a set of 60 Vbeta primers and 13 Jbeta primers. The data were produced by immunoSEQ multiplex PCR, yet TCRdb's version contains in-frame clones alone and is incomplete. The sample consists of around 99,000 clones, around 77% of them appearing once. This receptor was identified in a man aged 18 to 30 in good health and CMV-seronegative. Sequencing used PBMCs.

The CDR3 coding sequence is TGTGCCATCAGTGGGGCTAGCACAGATACGCAGTATTTT. This encodes CAISGASTDTQYF. The chain links TRBV10-3 to TRBJ2-3; the D is unclear. The CDR3 sequence is 13 residues long. CDR1 and CDR2 (germline): ENHRY, SYGVKD. V was cut by 4 bases and J by 0 bases, with 5 bases left in between.